This T cell receptor (beta chain) was captured by sequencing in a study of long-term antiretroviral therapy in people with HIV. Findings and limits, study-wide: In the period from the mid-2000s to the late 2010s, blood was collected, possibly under older ART regimens. Neither ART adherence, viral resistance nor therapy changes were documented. Versus controls, repertoires in people with HIV had narrower CDR3 length ranges.

The authors ran the immunoSEQ assay, v3.0, at survey level. Data came from immunoSEQ multiplex PCR; TCRdb stores just in-frame clones and leaves some out. Among 16,000 or so clones listed, roughly 84% were seen once. As for this clone: Antigen: not known.

The germline V and J ends were trimmed by 9 bases and 5 bases, with 10 bases remaining between them. This CDR3 contains 11 residues. Germline V CDR1 and CDR2: LGHNT, FRNRAP. Specimen: unsorted PBMCs, collected 0.5 years after starting antiretroviral therapy. J is TRBJ2-5 and V is TRBV12-5; D remains unclear. The clonotype was recovered from a middle-aged woman with HIV. Here the CDR3 reads CASGEGETQYF. The DNA for the CDR3 is TGTGCTAGCGGAGAAGGGGAGACCCAGTACTTC.